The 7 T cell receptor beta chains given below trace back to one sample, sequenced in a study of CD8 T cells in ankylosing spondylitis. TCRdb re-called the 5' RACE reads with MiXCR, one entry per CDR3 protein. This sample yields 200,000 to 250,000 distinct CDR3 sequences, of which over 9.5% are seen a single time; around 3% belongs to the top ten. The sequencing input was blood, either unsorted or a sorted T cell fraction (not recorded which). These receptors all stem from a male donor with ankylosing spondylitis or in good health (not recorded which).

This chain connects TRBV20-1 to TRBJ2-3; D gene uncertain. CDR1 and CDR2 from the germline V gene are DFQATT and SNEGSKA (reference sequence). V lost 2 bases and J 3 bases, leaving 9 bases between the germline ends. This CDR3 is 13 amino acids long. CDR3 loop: CSARLQSTDTQYF. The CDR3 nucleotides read TGCAGTGCTAGATTACAGAGTACAGATACGCAGTATTTT.

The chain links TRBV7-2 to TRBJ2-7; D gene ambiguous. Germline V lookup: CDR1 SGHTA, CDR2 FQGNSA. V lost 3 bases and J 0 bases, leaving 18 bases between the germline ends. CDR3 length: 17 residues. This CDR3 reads CASSFTSGPIFSYEQYF. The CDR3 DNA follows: TGTGCCAGCAGCTTTACATCCGGACCTATCTTCTCCTACGAGCAGTACTTC.

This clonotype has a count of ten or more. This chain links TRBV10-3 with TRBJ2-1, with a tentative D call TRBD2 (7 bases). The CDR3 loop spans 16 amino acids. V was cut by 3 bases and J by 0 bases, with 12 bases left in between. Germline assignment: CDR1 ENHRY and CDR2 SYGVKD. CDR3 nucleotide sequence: TGTGCCATCAGTGATCGAGGGGGGGACTCCTACAATGAGCAGTTCTTC. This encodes CAISDRGGDSYNEQFF.

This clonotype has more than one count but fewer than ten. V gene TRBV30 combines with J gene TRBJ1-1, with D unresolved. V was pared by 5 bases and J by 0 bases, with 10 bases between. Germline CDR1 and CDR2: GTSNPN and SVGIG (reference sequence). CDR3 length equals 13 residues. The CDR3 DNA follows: TGTGCCTGGCGGGATCTAGTGAACACTGAAGCTTTCTTT. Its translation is CAWRDLVNTEAFF. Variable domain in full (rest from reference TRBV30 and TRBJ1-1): SQTIHQWPATLVQPVGSPLSLECTVEGTSNPNLYWYRQAAGRGLQLLFYSVGIGQISSEVPQNLSASRPQDRQFILSSKKLLLSDSGFYLCAWRDLVNTEAFFGQGTRLTVV.

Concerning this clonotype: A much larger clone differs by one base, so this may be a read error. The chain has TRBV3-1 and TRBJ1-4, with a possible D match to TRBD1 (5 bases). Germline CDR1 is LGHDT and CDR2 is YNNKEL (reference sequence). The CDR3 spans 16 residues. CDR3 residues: CANSQERGATNEKLFF. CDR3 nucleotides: TGTGCCAACAGCCAAGAGCGGGGCGCGACTAATGAAAAACTGTTTTTT.

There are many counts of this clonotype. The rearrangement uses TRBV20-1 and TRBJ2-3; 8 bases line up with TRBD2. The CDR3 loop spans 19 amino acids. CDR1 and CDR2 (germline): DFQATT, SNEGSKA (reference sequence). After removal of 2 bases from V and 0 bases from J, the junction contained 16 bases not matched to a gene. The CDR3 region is CSARPVSHSGTRSTDTQYF. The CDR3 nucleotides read TGCAGTGCTAGACCAGTTTCCCACTCCGGGACTAGAAGCACAGATACGCAGTATTTT.

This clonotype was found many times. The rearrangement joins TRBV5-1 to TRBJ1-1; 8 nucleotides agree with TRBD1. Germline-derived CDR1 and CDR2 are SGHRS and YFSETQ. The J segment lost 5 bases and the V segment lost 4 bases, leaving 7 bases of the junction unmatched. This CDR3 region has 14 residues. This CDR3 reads CASSPRGQGTEAFF. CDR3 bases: TGCGCCAGCAGCCCCAGGGGGCAAGGGACTGAAGCTTTCTTT.